The next 16 T cell receptor beta chains were all read from a single sample in a study of regulatory T cells in long-lasting Graves disease. Time point specified: newly diagnosed GD, antithyroid drugs for less than 3 months. Making the TCR library involved RNA that had been extracted from PBMCs. Arm-PCR with iRepertoire HTBI primers amplified the CDR3 regions for these TCR beta libraries. TCRdb re-called the multiplex PCR reads through MiXCR, storing one row per CDR3 protein. Here the sample spans fewer than 550,000 distinct CDR3 sequences, about a sixth being singletons. This sample also belongs to another study, concerning T cells in Graves' hyperthyroidism and ophthalmopathy.

Sequenced material: peripheral blood mononuclear cells (PBMCs), taken at new diagnosis, from a patient treated with antithyroid drugs. The receptors here all came from a woman in her late teens or twenties with Graves disease.

The chain links TRBV7-2 to TRBJ2-2; D is unresolved. This CDR3 spans 17 amino acids. Germline V gene data show CDR1 as SGHTA and CDR2 as FQGNSA. Trimming took 5 bases from V and 10 from J, leaving 26 bases between them. CDR3: CASSLVGGSSQYVELFF. CDR3 DNA sequence: TGTGCCAGCAGCCTAGTGGGTGGGTCCAGCCAATACGTGGAGCTGTTTTTT.

Of note for this clonotype: One base separates it from a far larger clone, so it is likely a read error. The gene calls are TRBV7-3 and TRBJ2-1; 11 nucleotides align to TRBD2. Judging by the DNA end, TRBJ2-7 fits better; the J call may be wrong. CDR3 size: 18 residues. Germline lookup yields CDR1 SGHTA and CDR2 FQGTGA. This CDR3 reads CASSLEEGSGRAANEQYF. Here the CDR3 DNA reads TGTGCCAGCAGCTTAGAGGAAGGTAGCGGGAGGGCCGCCAATGAGCAGTACTTC.

As to this clonotype: One base away lies a much larger clone, so this may be a sequencing read error. The CDR3 is CASQITTPHNEQYF. CDR3 nucleotide sequence: TGTGCCAGCCAAATTACGACACCTCACAATGAGCAGTACTTC. The gene calls are TRBV6-1 and TRBJ2-3, with D hard to call. The J call may be faulty, since TRBJ2-7 better matches the DNA end. CDR3 length: 14 residues. Germline assignment: CDR1 MNHNS and CDR2 SASEGT.

DNA of the CDR3: TGCAGTGCTAGAGCCCTCCGCGGGAGGGTCAATGAGCAGTTCTTC. Translating it yields CSARALRGRVNEQFF. This rearrangement joins TRBV20-1 to TRBJ2-1, with 9 positions matching TRBD2. The CDR3 is made up of 15 amino acids. The trim removed 1 base at V and 6 bases at J, leaving 7 bases unmatched. Per the germline V gene, CDR1 is DFQATT and CDR2 is SNEGSKA (reference sequence).

This clonotype has more than one count but fewer than ten. V usage is TRBV28 and J usage is TRBJ1-5; TRBD1 matches at 10 bases. Trimming removed 7 bases from V and 2 bases from J; junction bases left unmatched: 5. The length of the CDR3 is 15 residues. Germline V gene data show CDR1 as MDHEN and CDR2 as SYDVKM. CDR3 protein: CASTRGTGGNQPQHF. The CDR3 region has the DNA TGTGCCAGCACCCGTGGGACAGGGGGCAATCAGCCCCAGCATTTT.

The CDR3 sequence is CASSVVGATFSGNTIYF. For the CDR3, the DNA is TGTGCCAGCAGTGTCGTGGGGGCTACGTTCTCTGGAAACACCATATATTTT. This chain joins TRBV6-2 or TRBV6-3 and TRBJ1-3, with D possibly matching TRBD1 (6 bases). The CDR3 has 17 amino acids. Trimming left V 5 bases short and J 0 bases short, with 17 bases between. The V gene's germline CDR1 is MNHEY and CDR2 SVGEGT.

In this sample, this clonotype turned up many times. The chain employs TRBV13 and TRBJ1-1; D perhaps matches TRBD1 (5 bases). The CDR3 consists of 12 residues. V was pared by 4 bases and J by 6 bases, with 9 bases between. Germline CDR1 is PRHDT and CDR2 is FYEKMQ (reference sequence). This CDR3 reads CASSSEGAEAFF. Written as DNA, the CDR3 is TGTGCCAGCAGCTCAGAAGGGGCTGAAGCTTTCTTT.

This clonotype was seen at least ten times. The CDR3: CATRLTDTQYF. The CDR3 DNA follows: TGTGCCACCCGTCTTACAGATACGCAGTATTTT. The chain uses TRBV2 and TRBJ2-3; D is uncertain. This CDR3 contains 11 residues. Germline loops: CDR1 SNHLY, CDR2 FYNNEI. The ends were cut back, 10 bases at V and 3 bases at J, with 8 bases in the middle. Supplemented by reference TRBV2 and TRBJ2-3, the full variable domain reads EPEVTQTPSHQVTQMGQEVILRCVPISNHLYFYWYRQILGQKVEFLVSFYNNEISEKSEIFDDQFSVERPDGSNFTLKIRSTKLEDSAMYFCATRLTDTQYFGPGTRLTVL.

The J gene is TRBJ2-7, the V gene TRBV5-1; D possibly corresponds to TRBD2 (6 bases). Germline values: CDR1 SGHRS, CDR2 YFSETQ. CDR3 length: 16 residues. V lost 0 bases and J 5 bases, leaving 18 bases between the germline ends. CDR3 nucleotide sequence: TGCGCCAGCAGCTTGGGTTGGAGGGGAGTCGCGGACGAGCAGTACTTC. Translated, it gives CASSLGWRGVADEQYF.

This clonotype was observed many times. The rearrangement uses TRBV7-2 and TRBJ1-1, with D uncertain. The CDR3 is made up of 14 amino acids. Germline CDR1 SGHTA, CDR2 FQGNSA. V dropped 0 bases and J dropped 0 bases, with 5 bases sitting between them. The CDR3 is CASSLAGVNTEAFF. CDR3 in DNA: TGTGCCAGCAGCTTAGCAGGAGTGAACACTGAAGCTTTCTTT.

This clonotype was seen repeatedly, ten times or more. The genes are TRBV12-3 or TRBV12-4 and TRBJ2-1, with D unclear. V was cut by 1 base and J by 10 bases, with 8 bases left in between. The CDR3 is 12 residues long. This CDR3 reads CASSLGPLEQFF. The CDR3 nucleotides read TGTGCCAGCAGTTTAGGGCCGCTGGAGCAGTTCTTC.

This clonotype appeared once. The junction departs from the called germline gene at one end, perhaps through a read error. This chain joins TRBV6-1 and TRBJ2-5; a weak D match, TRBD2 (6 bases). Germline values: CDR1 MNHNS, CDR2 SASEGT. The CDR3 extends over 11 amino acids. CDR3 DNA sequence: TGTGCCAGTGGGGGGACGGAGACCCAATACTTC. The encoded protein is CASGGTETQYF.

The chain employs TRBV6-1 and TRBJ1-2; 10 bases are shared with TRBD1. The CDR3 spans 13 residues. CDR1 and CDR2 from the germline V gene are MNHNS and SASEGT. With V trimmed by 3 bases and J by 8 bases, 3 bases remained unmatched. This CDR3 reads CASSETGGRGYTF. CDR3 nucleotides: TGTGCCAGCAGTGAGACAGGGGGCCGCGGCTACACCTTC.

The table lists this clonotype with many counts. The V call is TRBV20-1, the J call TRBJ2-5; no reliable D call. The CDR3 runs 12 residues. V was cut by 7 bases and J by 7 bases, with 16 bases left in between. CDR1 is DFQATT and CDR2 is SNEGSKA in the germline V gene (reference sequence). The CDR3 DNA reads as TGCAGTGTAACGGTTGGGATCGGGACCCAGTACTTC. This codes for CSVTVGIGTQYF.

The rearrangement uses TRBV12-5 and TRBJ2-7; D might be TRBD1 (6 bases). The CDR3 has 15 amino acids. Germline loops: CDR1 LGHNT, CDR2 FRNRAP. Trimming removed 3 bases from V and 4 bases from J, with 16 bases in between. Here the CDR3 reads CASGFYDRNSYEQYF. The CDR3 DNA reads as TGTGCTAGTGGTTTCTATGACAGGAACTCATACGAGCAGTACTTC.

The rearrangement uses TRBV11-2 and TRBJ2-5; 13 nucleotides match TRBD2. The CDR3 covers 16 residues. The germline gives CDR1 SGHAT, CDR2 FQNNGV. Germline trimming cut 5 bases from V and 6 bases from J; bases unmatched to any gene: 9. CDR3 in DNA: TGTGCCAGCAGCCCTGGGACTAGCGGGATGCTTCAGACCCAGTACTTC. Its translation is CASSPGTSGMLQTQYF. Supplemented by reference TRBV11-2 and TRBJ2-5, the full variable domain reads EAGVAQSPRYKIIEKRQSVAFWCNPISGHATLYWYQQILGQGPKLLIQFQNNGVVDDSQLPKDRFSAERLKGVDSTLKIQPAKLEDSAVYLCASSPGTSGMLQTQYFGPGTRLLVL.